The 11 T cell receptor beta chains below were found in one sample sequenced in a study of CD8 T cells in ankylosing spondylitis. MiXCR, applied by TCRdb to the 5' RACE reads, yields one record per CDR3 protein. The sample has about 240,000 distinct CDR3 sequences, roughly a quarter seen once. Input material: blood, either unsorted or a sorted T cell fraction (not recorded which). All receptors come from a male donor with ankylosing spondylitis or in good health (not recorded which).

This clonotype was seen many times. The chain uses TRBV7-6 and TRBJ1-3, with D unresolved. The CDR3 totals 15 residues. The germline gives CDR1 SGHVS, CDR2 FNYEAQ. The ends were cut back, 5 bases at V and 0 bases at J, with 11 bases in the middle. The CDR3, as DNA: TGTGCCAGCAGCCCCCACCGGACCTCTGGAAACACCATATATTTT. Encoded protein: CASSPHRTSGNTIYF.

The CDR3 spells CSARAPGFYEQYF. CDR3 nucleotide sequence: TGCAGTGCTAGAGCCCCAGGGTTCTACGAGCAGTACTTC. This chain links TRBV20-1 with TRBJ2-7, with D maybe TRBD1 (5 bases). Germline V gene lookup returns CDR1 DFQATT and CDR2 SNEGSKA (reference sequence). V was shortened by 1 base and J by 3 bases, with 10 bases between the two germline ends. There are 13 residues in the CDR3.

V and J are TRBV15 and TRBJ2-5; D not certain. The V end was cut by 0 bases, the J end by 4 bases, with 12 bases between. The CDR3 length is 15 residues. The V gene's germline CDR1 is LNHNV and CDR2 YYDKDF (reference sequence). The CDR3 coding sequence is TGTGCCACCAGCAGAGATTACAGCTCATCAGAGACCCAGTACTTC. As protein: CATSRDYSSSETQYF.

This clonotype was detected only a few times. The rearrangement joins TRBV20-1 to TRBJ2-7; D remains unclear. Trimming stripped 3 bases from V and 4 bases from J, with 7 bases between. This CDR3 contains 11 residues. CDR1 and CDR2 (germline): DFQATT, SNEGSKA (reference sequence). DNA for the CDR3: TGCAGTGCTAGTAACGTATACGAGCAGTACTTC. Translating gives CSASNVYEQYF.

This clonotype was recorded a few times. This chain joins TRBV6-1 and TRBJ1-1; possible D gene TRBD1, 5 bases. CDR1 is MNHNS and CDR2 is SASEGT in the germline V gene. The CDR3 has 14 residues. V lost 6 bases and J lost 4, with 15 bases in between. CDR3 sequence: CASRGDRWATEAFF. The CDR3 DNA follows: TGTGCCAGCAGGGGGGACCGCTGGGCCACTGAAGCTTTCTTT.

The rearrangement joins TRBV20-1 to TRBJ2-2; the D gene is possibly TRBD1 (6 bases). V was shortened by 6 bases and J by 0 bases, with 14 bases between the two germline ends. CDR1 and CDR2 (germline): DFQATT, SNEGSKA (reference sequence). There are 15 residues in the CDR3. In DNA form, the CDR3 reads TGCAGTGCCACCGACAGGACCACGAACACCGGGGAGCTGTTTTTT. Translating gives CSATDRTTNTGELFF.

In DNA, the CDR3 is TGCAGTGCATCACATCCGACAGGGGAGCAGTTCTTC. This codes for CSASHPTGEQFF. The chain links TRBV20-1 to TRBJ2-1, with 7 bases that match TRBD1. The CDR3 covers 12 residues. The V gene's germline CDR1 is DFQATT and CDR2 SNEGSKA (reference sequence). V was pared by 6 bases and J by 10 bases, with 9 bases of the junction left unmatched.

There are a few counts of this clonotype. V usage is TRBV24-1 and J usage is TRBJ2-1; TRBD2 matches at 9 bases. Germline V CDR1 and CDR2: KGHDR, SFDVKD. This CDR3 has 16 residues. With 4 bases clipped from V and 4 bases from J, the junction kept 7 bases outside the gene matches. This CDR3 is CATSEAGGRRYNEQFF. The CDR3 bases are TGTGCCACCAGTGAGGCGGGGGGGCGAAGGTACAATGAGCAGTTCTTC.

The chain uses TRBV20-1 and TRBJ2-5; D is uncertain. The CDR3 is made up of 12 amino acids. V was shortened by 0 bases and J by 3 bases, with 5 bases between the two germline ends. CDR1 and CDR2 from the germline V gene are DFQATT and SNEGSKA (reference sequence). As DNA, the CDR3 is TGCAGTGCTAGAGATTATGAAGAGACCCAGTACTTC. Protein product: CSARDYEETQYF.

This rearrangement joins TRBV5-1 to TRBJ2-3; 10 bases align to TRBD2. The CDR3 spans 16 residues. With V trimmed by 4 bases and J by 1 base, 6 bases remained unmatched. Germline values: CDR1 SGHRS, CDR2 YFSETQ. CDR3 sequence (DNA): TGCGCCAGCAGCAAACGACTAGCGGGCCGCACAGATACGCAGTATTTT. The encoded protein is CASSKRLAGRTDTQYF.

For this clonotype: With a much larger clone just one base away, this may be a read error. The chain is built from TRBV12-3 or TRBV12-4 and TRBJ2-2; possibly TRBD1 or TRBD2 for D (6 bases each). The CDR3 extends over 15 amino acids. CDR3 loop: CASSEGGLGTGKLFF. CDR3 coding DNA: TGTGCCAGCAGTGAGGGGGGCTTGGGGACCGGGAAGCTGTTTTTT.